Listed below are T cell receptor beta chains from one sample, sequenced in a study of control samples from healthy donors and cancer patients. Clones were sequenced by immunoSEQ multiplex PCR, and TCRdb holds only the in-frame ones, with some missing. The table lists over 150,000 clones, over 85% of them singletons, with around 1.4% in the top ten. Specimen: blood. Every receptor here comes from a man aged 25 to 45 in good health. The CDR3 runs from the conserved cysteine through the conserved F or W. The D gene is left open where the match is weak. Expanded clones get a size class; other rows say once, few or many, or leave the size out.

>NA|TRBV5-4|NA|TRBJ1-2
TGTGCCAGCAGCTTGGAGGCAGGGACTAACTATGGCTACACCTTC
CASSLEAGTNYGYTF
>TRBD1|TRBV30|once|TRBJ2-7
TGTGCCTGGAGTACCGGGACAGGGAGTTACGAGCAGTACTTC
CAWSTGTGSYEQYF
>NA|TRBV19|NA|TRBJ1-6
TGTGCCAGTAGTCCCAGGGACACGGAGTTAACCGCAAGCTCCTATAATTCACCCCTCCACTTT
CASSPRDTELTASSYNSPLHF
>NA|TRBV15|NA|TRBJ2-1
TGTGCCACCAGCAGAGTCGTGGGGGGGGCTCTGGAATACAATGAGCAGTTCTTC
CATSRVVGGALEYNEQFF
>NA|TRBV3-1/TRBV3-2|NA|TRBJ1-2
TGTGCCAGCAGCCCCGGGGGTAACTATGGCTACACCTTC
CASSPGGNYGYTF
>TRBD1|TRBV7-6|NA|TRBJ1-6
TGTGCCAGCAGCTTGCAGACAGGGCGAGGCTCACCCCTCCACTTT
CASSLQTGRGSPLHF
>TRBD1|TRBV6-5|NA|TRBJ2-4
TGTGCCACCACCCCAGGGGGCGACATTCAGTACTTC
CATTPGGDIQYF
>TRBD1|TRBV30|NA|TRBJ1-6
TGTGCCTGGAGGACAGGGGATACTTCACCCCTCCACTTT
CAWRTGDTSPLHF
>NA|TRBV4-1|NA|TRBJ1-1
TGCGCCAGCAGCCAAGAGGTCCAGCAGTGGAACACTGAAGCTTTCTTT
CASSQEVQQWNTEAFF
>NA|TRBV6-6|NA|TRBJ1-5
TGTGCCAGCCCAAGACAGGAGGTGTATCAGCCCCAGCATTTT
CASPRQEVYQPQHF
>TRBD1|TRBV6-6|NA|TRBJ2-7
TGTGCCAGCCGACAGGGGATTTCCTACGAGCAGTACTTC
CASRQGISYEQYF
>NA|TRBV15|NA|TRBJ2-7
TGTGCCACCAGCGGCAGGGATTCCTACGAGCAGTACTTC
CATSGRDSYEQYF
>NA|TRBV4-1|NA|TRBJ2-2
TGCGCCAGCAGCCTTTCAAACACCGGGGAGCTGTTTTTT
CASSLSNTGELFF
>TRBD1|TRBV28|NA|TRBJ2-2
TGTGCCAGCAGTTCAACCAGGACAGGGGTGTTTACCGGGGAGCTGTTTTTT
CASSSTRTGVFTGELFF
>NA|TRBV3-1/TRBV3-2|few|TRBJ1-2
TGTGCCAGCAGCCAATTCGACGCGCCCTGGTATGGCTACACCTTC
CASSQFDAPWYGYTF
>NA|TRBV29-1|once|TRBJ2-2
TGCAGCGCCGGCCCGGACAGGAACACCGGGGAGCTGTTTTTT
CSAGPDRNTGELFF
>NA|TRBV5-1|NA|TRBJ1-5
TGCGCCAGCAGCTTGGGGGACATTAATCAGCCCCAGCATTTT
CASSLGDINQPQHF
>TRBD1|TRBV6-6|NA|TRBJ2-1
TGTGCCAGCATCCCGGACAGGGGGTTCTACAATGAGCAGTTCTTC
CASIPDRGFYNEQFF
>TRBD1|TRBV6-2/TRBV6-3|NA|TRBJ2-7
TGTGCCAGCAGTTACTCAGGGACAGGGGTTGACGAGCAGTACTTC
CASSYSGTGVDEQYF
>TRBD1|TRBV28|NA|TRBJ2-7
TGTGCCAGCAATCCTAAGGCACAGGGGGCGCAAACGCCGGGCGAGCAGTACTTC
CASNPKAQGAQTPGEQYF
>NA|TRBV18|NA|TRBJ1-6
TGTGCCAGTCATTCAACAGGGAGAGATTCACCCCTCCACTTT
CASHSTGRDSPLHF
>TRBD2|TRBV7-9|NA|TRBJ2-5
TGTGCCAGCAGCTCCTTCCAGCGGGAGTACGAAGAGACCCAGTACTTC
CASSSFQREYEETQYF
>TRBD1|TRBV7-2|NA|TRBJ1-3
TGTGCCAGCAGGCTTACAGGGGTCTCTGGAAACACCATATATTTT
CASRLTGVSGNTIYF
>TRBD1|TRBV4-3|NA|TRBJ1-2
TGCGCCAGCAGCCAAGACCTACAGGGGGCGGGATATGGCTACACCTTC
CASSQDLQGAGYGYTF
>NA|TRBV3-1/TRBV3-2|NA|TRBJ2-2
TGTGCCAGCAGCCAAGTCGGCAAGAACACCGGGGAGCTGTTTTTT
CASSQVGKNTGELFF
>NA|TRBV24-1|few|TRBJ1-5
TGTGCCACCAGTGACCCCAGTAGCAATCAGCCCCAGCATTTT
CATSDPSSNQPQHF
>NA|TRBV7-2|NA|TRBJ1-2
TGTGCCGGCAGCTTAGGTACACTCGCCACCGCCTATGGCTACACCTTC
CAGSLGTLATAYGYTF
>TRBD1|TRBV28|NA|TRBJ1-2
TGTGCCAGCAGTTCAGACGACAGGGGAATCTCTGGCTACACCTTC
CASSSDDRGISGYTF
>TRBD1|TRBV5-1|NA|TRBJ1-1
TGCGCCAGCAGCTGGACAGGGGATTTTGAAGCTTTCTTT
CASSWTGDFEAFF
>NA|TRBV30|once|TRBJ1-1
TGTGCCTGGATCCTGGGAGGGGCACTGAACACTGAAGCTTTCTTT
CAWILGGALNTEAFF